Following are 7 T cell receptor beta chains from one sample sequenced in a study of PD-1 blockade in classical Hodgkin lymphoma. The patients all showed relapse after autologous stem cell transplantation, while their brentuximab vedotin exposure varied. Measured with immunoSEQ multiplex PCR; TCRdb has only the in-frame clones, and not every one. The table records 40,000 to 50,000 clones, around three quarters of them present only once. The sequences come from peripheral blood mononuclear cells (PBMCs), collected at baseline. These receptors all come from a human donor with classical Hodgkin lymphoma.

This clone was observed a handful of times. The chain carries TRBV28 and TRBJ1-5; the D is unclear. V lost 3 bases and J 1 base, leaving 13 bases between the germline ends. CDR1 is MDHEN and CDR2 is SYDVKM in the germline V gene. This CDR3 is built from 16 residues. The CDR3 bases are TGTGCCAGCAGTTTTGATTGGCAGAGGAGCAATCAGCCCCAGCATTTT. This sequence encodes CASSFDWQRSNQPQHF.

This clone was counted between two and nine times. The gene calls are TRBV5-8 and TRBJ1-5; D is uncertain. This CDR3 region has 15 residues. V lost 0 bases and J 4 bases, leaving 11 bases between the germline ends. Germline-derived CDR1 and CDR2 are SGHTS and YDEGEE. The DNA of the CDR3 is TGTGCCAGCAGCTTGGCCGCGACACAAAATCAGCCCCAGCATTTT. Translating it yields CASSLAATQNQPQHF.

This chain uses TRBV18 with TRBJ1-6; D is perhaps TRBD1 (6 bases). V lost 2 bases and J lost 19, with 18 bases in between. Germline V gene lookup returns CDR1 KGHSH and CDR2 LQKENI. The CDR3 runs 13 residues. The CDR3 region is CASSPSSTGSEHF. The CDR3 DNA is TGTGCCAGCTCACCATCCTCAACAGGGTCAGAACACTTT.

As to this clone: Other DNA sequences of this sample code for an identical CDR3. This sequence joins TRBV10-3 and TRBJ2-7, with 10 bases identical to TRBD1. From germline, CDR1 is ENHRY and CDR2 SYGVKD. The ends lost 2 bases at V and 2 bases at J; junction bases unmatched: 0. This CDR3 spans 14 amino acids. The CDR3 DNA follows: TGTGCCATCAGTGAGGGACAGGGGGCCTACGAGCAGTACTTC. Its protein is CAISEGQGAYEQYF.

V is TRBV4-1 and J is TRBJ1-2; weak D call: TRBD1 (5 bases). This CDR3 region has 16 residues. The V gene lost 1 base and the J gene lost 1 base, with 13 bases spanning the gap. The germline CDR1 and CDR2 sequences are MGHRA and YSYEKL. The CDR3: CASSQGGEGINYGYTF. In DNA form, the CDR3 reads TGCGCCAGCAGCCAAGGCGGGGAGGGGATTAACTATGGCTACACCTTC.

The rearrangement joins TRBV14 to TRBJ1-4; D might be TRBD1 (6 bases). The ends were cut back, 6 bases at V and 1 base at J, with 12 bases in the middle. Germline CDR1 and CDR2: SGHDN and FVKESK. This CDR3 comprises 15 residues. The CDR3 nucleotides read TGTGCCAGCAGACTCCCAGGGGTAACTAATGAAAAACTGTTTTTT. Translating gives CASRLPGVTNEKLFF.

This sequence joins TRBV7-9 and TRBJ2-1; TRBD2 matches 11 bases. The junction had 9 bases not matched to a gene; V was cut back by 4 bases and J by 7 bases. This CDR3 region has 16 residues. Germline values: CDR1 SEHNR, CDR2 FQNEAQ (reference sequence). The DNA for the CDR3 is TGTGCCAGCAGCTCCGTAGCGGGAGGGCCTCGGAATGAGCAGTTCTTC. Its protein product is CASSSVAGGPRNEQFF.